These T cell receptor beta chains were read from a single sample in a study of T cell changes during pregnancy in multiple sclerosis. Using immunoSEQ multiplex PCR, the repertoire was profiled, and TCRdb retains in-frame clones only, with some absent. The data hold tens of thousands of clones, with roughly nine tenths observed a single time. The source was CD4+ T cells from peripheral blood mononuclear cells, collected after pregnancy. The receptors shown here come from a female donor in good health, enrolled as a control in a pregnancy study. The CDR3 runs from the conserved cysteine through the conserved F or W. A D gene is named only where the DNA matches it firmly. A row's size may be missing; if present it is once, few, many or a size class.

d_call j_call v_call clone_size cdr3_aa cdr3_nt
TRBD1 TRBJ1-1 TRBV30 . CAWSLWTGGQNTEAFF TGTGCCTGGAGTCTCTGGACAGGGGGGCAGAACACTGAAGCTTTCTTT
. TRBJ1-4 TRBV4-3 . CASSLRYSATNEKLFF TGCGCCAGCAGCCTCAGGTATTCAGCAACTAATGAAAAACTGTTTTTT
. TRBJ2-3 TRBV18 . CASSPAVSRTDTQYF TGTGCCAGCTCACCAGCAGTTAGCCGCACAGATACGCAGTATTTT
TRBD1 TRBJ1-4 TRBV6-5 . CASRIGTGQEKLFF TGTGCCAGCAGGATCGGGACAGGGCAAGAAAAACTGTTTTTT
TRBD2 TRBJ2-7 TRBV5-1 . CASSPGAGAISYEQYF TGCGCCAGCAGCCCAGGAGCGGGGGCCATCTCCTACGAGCAGTACTTC
TRBD1 TRBJ2-7 TRBV5-6 . CASSPRDRGYEQYF TGTGCCAGCAGCCCACGGGACAGGGGCTACGAGCAGTACTTC
TRBD1 TRBJ1-1 TRBV5-5 . CASSLPTGWTEAFF TGTGCCAGCAGCTTACCGACAGGGTGGACTGAAGCTTTCTTT
TRBD2 TRBJ2-3 TRBV14 . CASRRGGDTQYF TGTGCCAGCCGGCGGGGGGGCGATACGCAGTATTTT
TRBD2 TRBJ2-1 TRBV18 . CASSPGGGNEQFF TGTGCCAGCTCACCAGGCGGGGGTAATGAGCAGTTCTTC
TRBD1 TRBJ1-6 TRBV6-5 . CASSRLGTGDSPLHF TGTGCCAGCAGTCGCCTCGGGACAGGGGATTCACCCCTCCACTTT
. TRBJ2-7 TRBV30 . CAWSGGIPYEQYF TGTGCCTGGAGTGGAGGGATTCCCTACGAGCAGTACTTC
TRBD1 TRBJ1-2 TRBV6-6 . CASRPTGVYVGYTF TGTGCCAGCAGACCGACAGGGGTTTATGTTGGCTACACCTTC
TRBD1 TRBJ2-7 TRBV30 . CAWTAPGQPYEQYF TGTGCCTGGACCGCTCCGGGACAGCCCTACGAGCAGTACTTC
TRBD2 TRBJ2-3 TRBV20-1 . CRAPSGSAQYF TGCAGAGCCCCTAGCGGGAGTGCGCAGTATTTT
. TRBJ1-1 TRBV5-1 few CASSLGQLGTEAFF TGCGCCAGCAGCTTGGGACAGTTGGGCACTGAAGCTTTCTTT
. TRBJ1-5 TRBV11-3 . CASSGHRVGQPQHF TGTGCCAGCAGCGGACACAGGGTCGGCCAGCCCCAGCATTTT
TRBD1 TRBJ2-1 TRBV14 . CASSHMDRNEQFF TGTGCCAGCAGCCACATGGACAGGAATGAGCAGTTCTTC
. TRBJ1-3 TRBV4-2 . CASSQAGVSGNTIYF TGTGCCAGCAGCCAGGCCGGGGTCTCTGGAAACACCATATATTTT
TRBD1 TRBJ1-2 TRBV19 . CASRGRDRGENGYTF TGTGCCAGTAGGGGCCGGGACAGGGGAGAGAATGGCTACACCTTC
TRBD1 TRBJ1-2 TRBV11-2 . CASSRNRGANYGYTF TGTGCCAGCAGCAGAAACAGGGGCGCCAACTATGGCTACACCTTC
TRBD1 TRBJ1-1 TRBV19 . CASSIPRGESTEAFF TGTGCCAGTAGTATACCCAGGGGGGAAAGCACTGAAGCTTTCTTT
. TRBJ2-3 TRBV11-3 . CASSLGRGFTDTQYF TGTGCCAGCAGCTTAGGAAGGGGCTTCACAGATACGCAGTATTTT
TRBD2 TRBJ2-2 TRBV18 . CASSPSLTSLNTGELFF TGTGCCAGCTCACCATCATTGACTAGCCTCAATACCGGGGAGCTGTTTTTT
. TRBJ2-3 TRBV2 . CASSPGTGYTDTQYF TGTGCCAGCAGTCCCGGGACTGGTTACACAGATACGCAGTATTTT
TRBD1 TRBJ2-3 TRBV30 . CAWRTGDRDADTQYF TGTGCCTGGAGGACAGGGGACAGAGATGCGGATACGCAGTATTTT
TRBD2 TRBJ2-1 TRBV7-3 once CASSSTSGRLDEQFF TGTGCCAGCAGCTCCACTAGCGGGAGGCTCGATGAGCAGTTCTTC
. TRBJ2-7 TRBV2 . CASSNIYEQYF TGTGCCAGCAGTAATATATACGAGCAGTACTTC
TRBD1 TRBJ1-6 TRBV23-1 . CASIQGGDSPLHF TGCGCCAGCATTCAGGGGGGTGATTCACCCCTCCACTTT